A few counts support the clone carrying this T cell receptor (beta chain). Antigen unknown. Sampled while nominally healthy, donors likely had unrecorded immune exposures. These data come from a study of cytomegalovirus exposure and HLA in healthy donors. General study findings and limits: For TCR beta chains, V- and J-gene trimming was later linked to a missense DCLRE1C variant.

The primer mix had 60 Vbeta and 13 Jbeta primers. Assay: immunoSEQ multiplex PCR; the TCRdb copy retains only in-frame clones and omits some. In the table there are 110,000 to 150,000 clones, about 74% of which are singletons. From germline, CDR1 is SNHLY and CDR2 FYNNEI. The CDR3 totals 17 residues. V lost 2 bases, J lost 0 bases, and 11 bases lay in between. The clonotype originates from a woman between 35 and 50 years old in good health and CMV-seronegative. The V gene is TRBV2, the J gene TRBJ2-6, with D maybe TRBD2 (5 bases). Sequencing was done on a sample of PBMCs. CDR3 in DNA: TGTGCCAGCAGTGAAAGAGGGCAGCGCTCTGGGGCCAACGTCCTGACTTTC. Translation gives CASSERGQRSGANVLTF.